One sample yielded the 19 T cell receptor beta chains listed below, sequenced in a study of blood T cell repertoires in COVID-19. Produced via immunoSEQ multiplex PCR; TCRdb's table is partial and in-frame only. The repertoire consists of more than 150,000 clones, with roughly nine tenths occurring once and the leading ten covering over 12%. The specimen sequenced was peripheral blood. The receptor source for this set is a woman between 35 and 50 years old with acute or convalescent COVID-19.

As DNA, the CDR3 is TGCGCCAGCAGCCCCCGGACAGGGTCCACCTACGAGCAGTACTTC. Its translation: CASSPRTGSTYEQYF. The genes are TRBV5-1 and TRBJ2-7; 8 bases agree with TRBD1. Germline trimming cut 4 bases from V and 2 bases from J; bases unmatched to any gene: 8. The CDR3 is 15 amino acids. Germline-derived CDR1 and CDR2 are SGHRS and YFSETQ. Complete variable domain (other parts from reference TRBV5-1 and TRBJ2-7): KAGVTQTPRYLIKTRGQQVTLSCSPISGHRSVSWYQQTPGQGLQFLFEYFSETQRNKGNFPGRFSGRQFSNSRSEMNVSTLELGDSALYLCASSPRTGSTYEQYFGPGTRLTVT.

The V gene is TRBV19, the J gene TRBJ1-5, with D unclear. The germline V and J ends were trimmed by 2 bases and 0 bases, with 8 bases remaining between them. The CDR3 is 15 residues long. Germline-derived CDR1 and CDR2 are LNHDA and SQIVND (reference sequence). The CDR3 region has the DNA TGTGCCAGTAGTATATATCCTTCTAGCAATCAGCCCCAGCATTTT. It is translated as CASSIYPSSNQPQHF.

This clone appeared a few times. The CDR3 loop reads CASSSMLAGGLGEQFF. As DNA, the CDR3 is TGTGCCAGCAGTTCCATGCTAGCGGGGGGGTTGGGTGAGCAGTTCTTC. The chain recombines TRBV27 with TRBJ2-1; 12 bases are a match to TRBD2. This CDR3 region has 16 residues. V was clipped by 4 bases and J by 9 bases; unmatched bases: 10. In germline, CDR1 is MNHEY, CDR2 SMNVEV (reference sequence).

The chain carries TRBV19 and TRBJ1-2; D call uncertain. Germline V gives CDR1 LNHDA, CDR2 SQIVND (reference sequence). The CDR3 sequence is 14 residues long. The ends were cut back, 9 bases at V and 3 bases at J, with 17 bases in the middle. In DNA form, the CDR3 reads TGTGCCAGCAAAGTGGTGGCTCCAGACTATGGCTACACCTTC. As protein: CASKVVAPDYGYTF. The full variable domain, completed using reference TRBV19 and TRBJ1-2, is DGGITQSPKYLFRKEGQNVTLSCEQNLNHDAMYWYRQDPGQGLRLIYYSQIVNDFQKGDIAEGYSVSREKKESFPLTVTSAQKNPTAFYLCASKVVAPDYGYTFGSGTRLTVV.

The chain couples TRBV10-3 to TRBJ2-3; 9 positions agree with TRBD2. This CDR3 contains 15 residues. The junction had 5 bases not matched to a gene; V was cut back by 7 bases and J by 0 bases. The germline V gene encodes CDR1 ENHRY and CDR2 SYGVKD. The DNA of the CDR3 is TGTGCCATCACCCCGGGGACTAGCAGCACAGATACGCAGTATTTT. It codes for CAITPGTSSTDTQYF.

V and J are TRBV2 and TRBJ2-5, with 9 bases lining up with TRBD2. Germline values: CDR1 SNHLY, CDR2 FYNNEI. V shed 7 bases and J 4 bases; nucleotides not matched to a gene: 4. The CDR3 sequence is 13 residues long. The CDR3: CASTSGAGETQYF. As DNA, the CDR3 is TGTGCCAGCACTAGCGGGGCAGGAGAGACCCAGTACTTC.

The chain employs TRBV7-9 and TRBJ2-2; 8 bases align to TRBD1. CDR3 length: 18 amino acids. Germline trimming cut 5 bases from V and 4 bases from J; bases unmatched to any gene: 15. Germline V CDR1 and CDR2: SEHNR, FQNEAQ (reference sequence). CDR3 nucleotide sequence: TGTGCCAGCAGCCCAAACTACCGGACAGGGACCAGCACCGGGGAGCTGTTTTTT. Translation: CASSPNYRTGTSTGELFF.

The chain has TRBV11-2 and TRBJ2-7; 9 bases map to TRBD1. V lost 0 bases, J lost 0 bases, and 9 bases stayed unmatched. Germline loops: CDR1 SGHAT, CDR2 FQNNGV. The CDR3 contains 18 residues. The CDR3 protein is CASSLEVPGTGFSYEQYF. In DNA form, the CDR3 reads TGTGCCAGCAGCTTAGAGGTTCCGGGGACAGGGTTCTCCTACGAGCAGTACTTC.

CDR3 in amino acids: CASNKVTGQGINEQYF. In nucleotides, the CDR3 is TGTGCCAGTAATAAAGTTACGGGACAGGGAATCAACGAGCAGTACTTC. V is TRBV19 and J is TRBJ2-7; 9 nucleotides align to TRBD1. The CDR3 loop spans 16 amino acids. V shed 7 bases and J 5 bases; nucleotides not matched to a gene: 15. Germline CDR1 reads LNHDA; CDR2 reads SQIVND (reference sequence).

V gene TRBV7-8 combines with J gene TRBJ1-5; tentative D call: TRBD1 (6 bases). The CDR3 totals 15 residues. Between the trimmed V and J ends, which lost 5 bases and 4 bases, there was a span of 15 bases. Germline V CDR1 and CDR2: SGHVS, FQNEAQ. DNA of the CDR3: TGTGCCAGCAGCCCCGGACAGAACCAGAATCAGCCCCAGCATTTT. It specifies CASSPGQNQNQPQHF.

This clone has a single count. The V call is TRBV27, the J call TRBJ1-6; D not resolved. The V gene's germline CDR1 is MNHEY and CDR2 SMNVEV (reference sequence). The V gene lost 0 bases and the J gene lost 3 bases, with 6 bases spanning the gap. The CDR3 totals 15 residues. For the CDR3, the DNA is TGTGCCAGCAGTTTATCGCCAGGCTATAATTCACCCCTCCACTTT. Its translation: CASSLSPGYNSPLHF.

The chain carries TRBV28 and TRBJ1-1; tentatively, D is TRBD1 (5 bases). The germline CDR1 and CDR2 sequences are MDHEN and SYDVKM. The CDR3 is made up of 17 amino acids. With 7 bases removed from V and 0 bases from J, the gap between germline ends came to 21 bases. The CDR3 DNA follows: TGTGCCAGCATTACGGGGGTCTATTCGACGATGAACACTGAAGCTTTCTTT. It is translated as CASITGVYSTMNTEAFF.

The CDR3 coding sequence is TGTGCCAGCAGCCCGGGACAGCGCCCCTACGAGCAGTACTTC. Protein: CASSPGQRPYEQYF. The V and J genes are TRBV28 and TRBJ2-7; 7 bases fit TRBD1. The V segment lost 6 bases and the J segment 2 bases; nucleotides outside the gene matches: 7. The CDR3 covers 14 residues. Germline loops: CDR1 MDHEN, CDR2 SYDVKM. Together with reference TRBV28 and TRBJ2-7, the CDR3 gives the full variable domain: DVKVTQSSRYLVKRTGEKVFLECVQDMDHENMFWYRQDPGLGLRLIYFSYDVKMKEKGDIPEGYSVSREKKERFSLILESASTNQTSMYLCASSPGQRPYEQYFGPGTRLTVT.

As DNA, the CDR3 is TGCAGCGCCTCGGGGGAGGGCAACTCCTACGAGCAGTACTTC. Translation: CSASGEGNSYEQYF. V is TRBV29-1 and J is TRBJ2-7, with 7 bases matching TRBD2. CDR3 size: 14 residues. The germline CDR1 and CDR2 sequences are SQVTM and ANQGSEA. V gave up 7 bases and J gave up 0 bases; unmatched junction bases: 9.

The chain uses TRBV19 and TRBJ2-7, with 8 nucleotides matching TRBD2. CDR3 length: 15 amino acids. V shed 2 bases and J 3 bases; nucleotides not matched to a gene: 6. The germline CDR1 and CDR2 sequences are LNHDA and SQIVND (reference sequence). In nucleotides, the CDR3 is TGTGCCAGTAGTATAAAACTAGCGGACAACTACGAGCAGTACTTC. It encodes CASSIKLADNYEQYF.

V is TRBV5-6 and J is TRBJ2-2; D may be TRBD1 (6 bases). Germline CDR1 is SGHDT and CDR2 is YYEEEE. The CDR3 spans 14 residues. Trimming stripped 7 bases from V and 1 base from J, with 11 bases between. The DNA of the CDR3 is TGTGCCAGCCGAAGGGGACAGAACACCGGGGAGCTGTTTTTT. Residues: CASRRGQNTGELFF.

V and J are TRBV30 and TRBJ1-5; the D gene is possibly TRBD1 (5 bases). Germline V CDR1 and CDR2: GTSNPN, SVGIG (reference sequence). The germline V and J ends were trimmed by 2 bases and 3 bases, with 14 bases remaining between them. This CDR3 contains 15 residues. Here the CDR3 reads CAWSQPRQLNQPQHF. For the CDR3, the DNA is TGTGCCTGGAGTCAGCCGCGACAGCTCAATCAGCCCCAGCATTTT.

This sequence joins TRBV9 and TRBJ2-1; 12 bases line up with TRBD2. CDR1 and CDR2 (germline): SGDLS, YYNGEE. CDR3 size: 15 residues. V shed 4 bases, J shed 9 bases, and the junction held 8 bases outside the gene matches. The CDR3, as DNA: TGTGCCAGCAGCCAGACTAGCGGGAGAGTAGGTGAGCAGTTCTTC. Amino acids: CASSQTSGRVGEQFF.

This rearrangement joins TRBV11-3 to TRBJ2-2, with D perhaps TRBD2 (7 bases). Trimming left V 7 bases short and J 6 bases short, with 21 bases between. This CDR3 region has 16 residues. CDR1 and CDR2 from the germline V gene are SGHNT and YENEEA. The DNA of the CDR3 is TGTGCCAGCACCCCAGAGGGGGGGGCGCGTCCCGGGGAGCTGTTTTTT. Translated, it gives CASTPEGGARPGELFF.